A single TCR beta chain is shown here with its context. The antigen it recognizes is unknown. No qualities accompany the bases; no much larger clone lies one base away. Library preparation was by the immunoSEQ multiplex PCR assay. For the multiplex PCR, a mixture combining 60 forward primers for TCR Vbeta segments and 13 reverse primers for TCR Jbeta segments was used. The CDR3 region of rearranged TCR beta genes was amplified from genomic DNA with a multiplex PCR assay. The Illumina HiSeq System was used to sequence the amplified TCR beta libraries as 87-base-pair reads. Per the authors' processing: Across the 700 or so repertoires, a later analysis counted roughly 84 million unique TCR beta chains, approximately 12 million of which were shared by at least two donors. Raw reads were error-corrected and collapsed into unique sequences with a nearest-neighbor algorithm that merged closely related sequences to remove PCR and sequencing errors. V, D and J gene segments were assigned by aligning CDR3 sequences to IMGT reference sequences. For a sequence to be retained, at least a six-nucleotide match to both a V gene segment and a J gene segment was required. A rearrangement counted as productive if the CDR3 had no stop codons and remained in frame with V and J, and every other rearrangement counted as non-productive. CDR3 was defined by IMGT convention, running from the second conserved V-encoded cysteine to the conserved J-encoded phenylalanine. Sequences without an unambiguous match to a single V gene segment were excluded from the earlier analysis of about 600 of the donors. An earlier analysis of almost 600 of the donors classified V segments as functional when productive rearrangements were above 56.7% and as segregating when the standard deviation between donors was above 5%. To diagnose cytomegalovirus status from the catalog of TCR beta chain sequences, a statistical classification framework was built. A later analysis assigned V and J genes by comparing TCR nucleotide sequences with IMGT/GENE-DB human TR gene sequences. The TCRdist pipeline was used in a later analysis to assign CDR3 sequences and most-parsimonious VDJ recombination scenarios. A later analysis defined each TCR beta chain by its CDR3 amino acid sequence plus V-gene family, and excluded reads lacking a unique V-gene family. A later analysis removed over 500 highly shared, low-generation-probability nucleotide sequences to deal with suspected cross-contamination and a sequencing artifact. For each public chain, a later analysis derived a clonal expansion index from normalized ranks of inferred template counts within each repertoire. Generation probabilities in a later analysis came from a VDJ recombination model fitted to out-of-frame rearrangements, and those results were checked against IGoR. Hypergeometric tests were used in a later analysis to score TCR-TCR, TCR-HLA and TCR-CMV co-occurrence, with a repertoire-size bias correction applied to the TCR pairs. False discovery rates were estimated in a later analysis by permuting HLA or CMV assignments 20 times. In a later analysis, co-occurring TCRs were grouped using DBSCAN, with TCRdist sequence similarity added in when clustering inside HLA-allele-positive subsets. Co-occurrence clustering excluded repertoires with fewer than 30,000 or more than 120,000 public chains, plus five with anomalous nucleotide sharing. In its TCRdb copy, this immuneACCESS table keeps in-frame sequences only and misses some clones. Where compared with another copy, unresolved V genes explain less than half of these, and the others have no known cause. V and J calls and clone size are given by that table; D and trimming were obtained from the DNA. For this sample the table gives about 180,000 clones, of which less than 90% were detected only once. Together, the top ten hold under 1.5% of the sample.

V sheds 5 bases and J sheds 2 bases, leaving 12 bases between their ends. From its cysteine to its phenylalanine, the CDR3 spans 14 amino acids. Only the CDR3 portion is preserved as DNA: 42 bases, with reading frame beginning at the first base. Reading the germline V gene gives CDR1 SGHNT and CDR2 YENEEA. These data are taken from a study of cytomegalovirus exposure and HLA in healthy donors (dated by TCRdb to about 2017). With respect to the entire study: An earlier analysis of roughly 570 of the donors reported 250 to 350 Gb of sequence data and 117 million unique TCR beta sequences obtained from around 180 million T cells. Typing coverage varied by locus: roughly 629-640 donors for A, B, C, DRB1 and DQB1; approximately 500 for DQA1; 600 to 610 for DPA1; about 450 for DPB1. The later analysis used no new phenotypic data to find candidate immune exposures, relying instead on TCR beta sequences and their occurrence across donors. Besides the first cohort of approximately 710 subjects, a separate validation cohort made up of 120 different subjects was used. The study used immunosequencing to profile the T cell repertoires of around 600 subjects and linked those repertoires to cytomegalovirus serostatus. Among the roughly 400 genotyped donors, approximately 76% belonged to the genetic ancestry cluster associated with self-reported Caucasian donors. Among 300 to 500 genotyped donors of the cohort, an average of roughly 230,000 unique TCR beta nucleotide sequences was sequenced per donor, of which about 19% were non-productive. To study patterns of TCR occurrence, a later analysis re-analyzed previously published TCR beta repertoires from around 660 donors and added high-resolution HLA genotyping. HLA typing included class I and class II loci at four-digit resolution. Because of strong linkage in the cohort, roughly 5 DR-DQ haplotypes were treated as single units for association and clustering. Donor age, sex, ethnicity and CMV serostatus were collected together with the repertoire data. Every repertoire in the discovery cohort had been generated on one and the same sequencing platform. To decide whether each TCR beta V gene segment behaved as functional or pseudogenic, an earlier analysis of some 580 of the donors relied on high-throughput TCR beta sequencing. A later genetic analysis used genome-wide SNP genotypes for about 65% of the roughly 700 donors, treating that subset as a discovery cohort. An early release that covered about 600 HLA-typed donors contained 250 to 350 gigabases of sequencing data and 85 million to 100 million unique TCR sequences. To predict cytomegalovirus infection status, the study brought together high-throughput TCR immunosequencing, statistical association of individual TCRs with disease status, and machine learning. The study was designed to test whether signatures of past pathogen exposure could be identified by cataloging public T cell receptors. General conclusions and limits of the study: A cluster of highly shared sequence variants was judged likely to be a technical artifact of the sequencing pipeline. In both the original and validation cohorts, the classifier was reported to diagnose cytomegalovirus status with high specificity and sensitivity. When HLA alleles, especially DR and DQ, strongly co-occurred, TCR associations were difficult to assign to individual alleles. CMV serostatus was the only immune exposure information available for the cohort. At a false discovery rate of 0.05, a later analysis linked roughly 17,000 TCR beta sequences to specific HLA alleles. HLA typing was unavailable for some donors at each locus, so association tests used only the typed subset. An association between a missense DCLRE1C variant and V-gene and J-gene trimming of TCR beta chains was found in a later genetic analysis and replicated in an independent cohort. A later analysis found that most CMV-associated TCR beta chains appeared HLA-restricted, with HLA associations seemingly driven largely by CMV exposure. Most TCR sequences were seen in very few donors, while some public TCRs were found in many individuals. Because counts were too low, more than 15 rarely observed V segments, including chromosome 9 orphons, were excluded from the earlier analysis of 587 of the donors. In an earlier analysis of 500 to 650 of the donors, most TCR beta V segments appeared in productive rearrangements about 87% or about 30% of the time, broadly matching IMGT annotations. Compared with equally common non-associated chains, HLA-associated TCR beta chains in a later analysis were more clonally expanded and had lower generation probabilities. According to a later genetic analysis, donors in an Asian-associated ancestry cluster had fewer N-insertions in productive TCRs than the approximately 630-donor mean. Some IMGT-functional V segments, including TRBV6-2 and TRBV6-3, could not be distinguished by the 87-base-pair reads and were therefore excluded. In a later analysis, the rate of TCR association differed among HLA loci, with DRB1 alleles having the most associated TCRs and HLA-C alleles having the fewest. Only TCR beta chains were sequenced in this cohort, and the absence of alpha or paired-chain data limited detectable features. A further reported finding was that TCR beta sequences accurately predicted the HLA-A and HLA-B alleles for most subjects in the first cohort. The study listed 164 TCR beta chains as associated with cytomegalovirus. According to a later analysis, parvovirus B19, influenza, CMV and Epstein-Barr virus appeared linked to several top co-occurrence clusters. Linkage disequilibrium might explain the correlated functional status among segregating V segments, but an unknown experimental factor could not be excluded. The authors suggested that the approach could potentially be extended to other disease states and immunological phenotypes. Sequencing depth was assumed to be roughly uniform across donors in the presence/absence analyses, though that assumption may not hold. In vitro tests confirmed that a few of the cytomegalovirus-associated TCR beta chains recognize cytomegalovirus antigens.

The cohort consisted of hundreds of healthy bone marrow donors. All cohort members were sampled while nominally healthy, although unrecorded immune exposures were likely present. The donor was CMV seropositive and was included in the group of 290 or so seropositive cohort members. Every donor gave a peripheral blood sample, and the peripheral blood mononuclear cells from that sample were used for TCR beta sequencing. The Qiagen DNeasy Blood Extraction Kit was used to extract genomic DNA from the blood cell samples. The sequence joins TRBV11-3 to TRBJ2-5; the D gene is perhaps TRBD2, from 6 matching bases. The sequencing input was PBMCs. The TCR was taken from a girl between 5 and 17 years old in good health and CMV-seropositive. The sequence in DNA is TGTGCCAGCAGCCACCCGGGGACTCAAGAGACCCAGTACTTC. Its translation is CASSHPGTQETQYF. The CDR3, completed at both ends by the reference TRBV11-3 and TRBJ2-5 genes, gives the full variable domain EAGVVQSPRYKIIEKKQPVAFWCNPISGHNTLYWYLQNLGQGPELLIRYENEEAVDDSQLPKDRFSAERLKGVDSTLKIQPAELGDSAVYLCASSHPGTQETQYFGPGTRLLVL.